This T cell receptor (beta chain) stems from a study of T cell changes during pregnancy in multiple sclerosis. The method was immunoSEQ multiplex PCR; TCRdb's version includes in-frame clones alone and lacks a portion of them. The data contain 35,000 or so clones, roughly 93% of them singletons. V was trimmed by 2 bases and J by 9 bases, leaving 14 bases between them. The CDR3 has 15 residues. The V gene's germline CDR1 is SNHLY and CDR2 FYNNEI. The sequence was collected from a female donor with multiple sclerosis, enrolled in a pregnancy study. Sample: CD4+ T cells from peripheral blood mononuclear cells, taken in the first trimester of pregnancy. This sequence joins TRBV2 and TRBJ1-6, with no clear D. The chain's CDR3 is CASSETHPVRSPLHF. The CDR3 nucleotides read TGTGCCAGCAGTGAAACTCATCCGGTTCGTTCACCCCTCCACTTT.